This is a list of T cell receptor beta chains from one sample in a study of CD8 T cells in Susac syndrome. MiXCR, run by TCRdb on the immunoSEQ multiplex PCR reads, gives a single entry per CDR3 protein. In the table there are about 130,000 distinct CDR3 sequences, around 91% of which are singletons. The specimen was CD8+ T cells from PBMCs. These receptors were obtained from a human donor with multiple sclerosis. The CDR3 runs from the conserved cysteine through the conserved F or W. D genes are given only for firm matches. A row's size may be missing; if present it is once, few, many or a size class.

NA	TRBV28	TRBJ1-2	NA	15	CASSLWSPSSLGYTF	TGTGCCAGCAGTTTATGGTCCCCTTCCTCTCTTGGCTACACCTTC
TRBD1	TRBV30	TRBJ1-4	NA	14	CAWSGGQGYEKLFF	TGTGCCTGGAGTGGAGGACAGGGGTACGAAAAACTGTTTTTT
NA	TRBV2	TRBJ1-5	once	15	CASREDTYSNQPQHF	TGTGCCAGCAGGGAGGACACGTATAGCAATCAGCCCCAGCATTTT
TRBD2	TRBV7-2	TRBJ2-4	NA	16	CASSLLGAGEGNIQYF	TGTGCCAGCAGCTTACTCGGAGCGGGAGAGGGGAACATTCAGTACTTC
TRBD1	TRBV6-1	TRBJ2-2	NA	20	CASSVPTGWTGDSSTGELFF	TGTGCCAGCAGTGTTCCCACGGGTTGGACAGGGGATTCGAGCACCGGGGAGCTGTTTTTT
TRBD2	TRBV4-1	TRBJ2-7	NA	16	CASSQFASGSSYEQYF	TGCGCCAGCAGCCAATTTGCTAGCGGGAGCTCCTACGAGCAGTACTTC
TRBD1	TRBV30	TRBJ2-7	NA	13	CAYRDRGYYEQYF	TGTGCCTATCGGGACAGGGGATATTACGAGCAGTACTTC
NA	TRBV10-3	TRBJ2-1	NA	11	CATGLTNEQFF	TGTGCCACAGGACTAACCAATGAGCAGTTCTTC
NA	TRBV5-4	TRBJ2-3	NA	12	CAVTGSTDTQYF	TGTGCCGTTACAGGGTCCACAGATACGCAGTATTTT
TRBD2	TRBV3-1	TRBJ2-1	NA	16	CASRKTSGRARDEQFF	TGTGCCAGCAGAAAGACTAGCGGGAGGGCAAGAGATGAGCAGTTCTTC
NA	TRBV27	TRBJ1-1	NA	11	CASGGNTEAFF	TGTGCCAGTGGGGGAAACACTGAAGCTTTCTTT
NA	TRBV5-1	TRBJ2-3	NA	17	CASSGGRSGWSTDTQYF	TGCGCCAGCAGCGGGGGTCGGAGCGGGTGGAGCACAGATACGCAGTATTTT
TRBD2	TRBV6-5	TRBJ2-7	NA	14	CASSYSLAGDEQYF	TGTGCCAGCAGTTACTCCCTAGCGGGAGACGAGCAGTACTTC
NA	TRBV6-2/TRBV6-3	TRBJ2-7	once	10	CASKDYEQYF	TGTGCCAGCAAAGACTACGAGCAGTACTTC
NA	TRBV20-1	TRBJ1-1	NA	12	CSALGMNTEAFF	TGCAGTGCTCTAGGGATGAACACTGAAGCTTTCTTT
NA	TRBV28	TRBJ1-4	NA	15	CASTPGDATNEKLFF	TGTGCCAGCACCCCAGGGGACGCAACTAATGAAAAACTGTTTTTT
NA	TRBV27	TRBJ2-1	NA	18	CASRTIGPLTYSYNEQFF	TGTGCCAGCAGAACTATCGGACCCTTGACGTACTCCTACAATGAGCAGTTCTTC
TRBD2	TRBV5-4	TRBJ2-2	NA	15	CASSLGTSFSGELFF	TGTGCCAGCAGCTTGGGGACTAGCTTCTCCGGGGAGCTGTTTTTT
TRBD1	TRBV4-1	TRBJ2-7	NA	15	CASSHGQGGAYEQYF	TGCGCCAGCAGCCACGGACAGGGGGGAGCCTACGAGCAGTACTTC
TRBD1	TRBV5-1	TRBJ2-7	once	13	CASSTGGLYEQYF	TGCGCCAGCAGCACAGGGGGCCTTTACGAGCAGTACTTC
NA	TRBV6-2/TRBV6-3	TRBJ1-5	NA	12	CASSTGSQPQHF	TGTGCCAGCAGTACGGGGAGTCAGCCCCAGCATTTT
NA	TRBV7-9	TRBJ2-7	NA	15	CASSPDGISSYEQYF	TGTGCCAGCAGCCCCGACGGGATCAGCTCCTACGAGCAGTACTTC
NA	TRBV7-2	TRBJ2-6	few	15	CASSFLNSGANVLTF	TGTGCCAGCAGCTTTTTGAACTCTGGGGCCAACGTCCTGACTTTC
NA	TRBV12-3/TRBV12-4	TRBJ1-1	NA	13	CASSPGRVGEAFF	TGTGCCAGCAGTCCGGGCCGCGTGGGCGAAGCTTTCTTT
TRBD2	TRBV14	TRBJ2-3	NA	17	CASSQASREEYADTQYF	TGTGCCAGCAGCCAAGCCTCGCGGGAGGAGTACGCAGATACGCAGTATTTT
NA	TRBV5-1	TRBJ2-6	once	14	CASSLDSGANVLTF	TGCGCCAGCAGCTTGGACTCTGGGGCCAACGTCCTGACTTTC
NA	TRBV29-1	TRBJ2-5	NA	14	CSVEPGKGGVTQYF	TGCAGCGTTGAGCCTGGGAAGGGTGGAGTGACCCAGTACTTC
NA	TRBV24-1	TRBJ2-2	NA	13	CAPPGIHTGELFF	TGTGCCCCCCCAGGGATCCACACCGGGGAGCTGTTTTTT
NA	TRBV5-1	TRBJ2-7	NA	12	CASSLSPVEQYF	TGCGCCAGCAGCTTGTCACCTGTCGAGCAGTACTTC
NA	TRBV12-3/TRBV12-4	TRBJ2-1	NA	12	CASERGNNEQFF	TGTGCCAGTGAAAGAGGTAACAATGAGCAGTTCTTC
TRBD2	TRBV6-2/TRBV6-3	TRBJ2-3	NA	14	CASSSGLDPDTQYF	TGTGCCAGCAGTTCCGGACTAGATCCAGATACGCAGTATTTT
TRBD2	TRBV12-3/TRBV12-4	TRBJ2-7	NA	14	CASSSPGLVNEQYF	TGTGCCAGCAGTTCTCCGGGACTAGTTAACGAGCAGTACTTC
NA	TRBV12-3/TRBV12-4	TRBJ1-2	once	14	CASSLAGRRLGYTF	TGTGCCAGCAGTTTGGCCGGCAGACGCCTTGGCTACACCTTC
NA	TRBV6-5	TRBJ2-7	NA	13	CASRSIMVYEQYF	TGTGCCAGCAGGTCCATTATGGTCTACGAGCAGTACTTC
NA	TRBV30	TRBJ2-5	NA	15	CAWSVLGAREETQYF	TGTGCCTGGAGTGTACTAGGGGCCAGGGAGGAGACCCAGTACTTC
NA	TRBV2	TRBJ2-7	NA	13	CASSVVNSYEQYF	TGTGCCAGCAGTGTTGTAAACAGCTACGAGCAGTACTTC
NA	TRBV13	TRBJ2-2	NA	16	CASSENRDIFTGELFF	TGTGCCAGCAGCGAAAACCGGGACATATTCACCGGGGAGCTGTTTTTT
NA	TRBV3-1	TRBJ2-1	once	16	CASSFTGPPDWGEQFF	TGTGCCAGCAGTTTCACGGGTCCTCCCGACTGGGGGGAGCAGTTCTTC
NA	TRBV30	TRBJ1-1	NA	15	CAWSATGTWNTEAFF	TGTGCCTGGAGTGCGACCGGGACATGGAACACTGAAGCTTTCTTT
TRBD1	TRBV3-1	TRBJ1-1	NA	17	CASSQDSRTGVNTEAFF	TGTGCCAGCAGCCAAGACTCCCGGACAGGGGTAAACACTGAAGCTTTCTTT
NA	TRBV27	TRBJ1-1	NA	14	CASIPRGRRAEAFF	TGTGCCAGCATCCCTAGGGGACGGCGAGCTGAAGCTTTCTTT
TRBD1	TRBV3-1	TRBJ1-1	NA	14	CATATGPMNTEAFF	TGTGCCACAGCGACAGGGCCCATGAACACTGAAGCTTTCTTT
NA	TRBV7-2	TRBJ1-5	NA	13	CASSLNGVQPQHF	TGTGCCAGCAGCTTAAATGGGGTTCAGCCCCAGCATTTT
NA	TRBV6-6	TRBJ2-2	NA	14	CASTYSEGGGELFF	TGTGCCAGCACCTACTCAGAGGGCGGCGGGGAGCTGTTTTTT
TRBD2	TRBV7-9	TRBJ2-1	NA	15	CASSSPGGVGNEQFF	TGTGCCAGCTCCTCCCCGGGGGGAGTGGGAAATGAGCAGTTCTTC
NA	TRBV27	TRBJ1-2	NA	16	CASSLFGADRFYGYTF	TGTGCCAGCAGTTTATTTGGGGCCGACAGATTCTATGGCTACACCTTC
NA	TRBV7-9	TRBJ1-1	NA	14	CASSLAVTNTEAFF	TGTGCCAGCAGCTTAGCAGTTACGAACACTGAAGCTTTCTTT
TRBD1	TRBV29-1	TRBJ2-5	NA	12	CSVRQGSETQYF	TGCAGCGTTCGACAGGGTAGCGAGACCCAGTACTTC
NA	TRBV10-2	TRBJ2-7	NA	13	CASSVSPRTEQYF	TGCGCCAGCAGTGTCTCTCCTCGGACTGAGCAGTACTTC
NA	TRBV5-4	TRBJ2-3	NA	13	CASSLRQADTQYF	TGTGCCAGCAGCTTACGACAGGCAGATACGCAGTATTTT
TRBD2	TRBV24-1	TRBJ2-1	NA	18	CATSDSRLAGGSLNEQFF	TGTGCCACCAGTGATTCTCGACTAGCGGGAGGGTCTCTCAATGAGCAGTTCTTC
TRBD1	TRBV27	TRBJ2-7	NA	13	CASSPGTVYEQYF	TGTGCCAGCAGTCCTGGGACAGTCTACGAGCAGTACTTC
NA	TRBV25-1	TRBJ2-3	few	13	CASSGTGTDTQYF	TGTGCCAGCAGTGGGACGGGCACAGATACGCAGTATTTT
NA	TRBV19	TRBJ1-1	NA	11	CASSEQGRLLF	TGTGCCAGTAGCGAACAGGGACGGCTCCTCTTT
NA	TRBV7-9	TRBJ2-7	NA	12	CASSLDRWEQYF	TGTGCCAGCAGCTTAGATCGGTGGGAGCAGTACTTC
TRBD1	TRBV5-4	TRBJ2-7	NA	14	CASSYQGAPYEQYF	TGTGCCAGCAGCTACCAGGGGGCTCCCTACGAGCAGTACTTC
NA	TRBV6-2/TRBV6-3	TRBJ2-2	NA	14	CASSRAGHTGELFF	TGTGCCAGCAGTAGGGCAGGGCACACCGGGGAGCTGTTTTTT